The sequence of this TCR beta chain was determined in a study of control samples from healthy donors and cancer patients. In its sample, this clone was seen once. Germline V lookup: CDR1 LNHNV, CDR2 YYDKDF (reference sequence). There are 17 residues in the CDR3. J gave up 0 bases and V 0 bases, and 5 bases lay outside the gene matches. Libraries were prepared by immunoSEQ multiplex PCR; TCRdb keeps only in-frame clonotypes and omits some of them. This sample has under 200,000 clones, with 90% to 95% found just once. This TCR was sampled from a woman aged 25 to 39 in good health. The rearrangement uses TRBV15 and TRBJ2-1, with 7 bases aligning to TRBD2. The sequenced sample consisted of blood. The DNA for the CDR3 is TGTGCCACCAGCAGAGATTTCGAGCGGGACTCCTACAATGAGCAGTTCTTC. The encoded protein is CATSRDFERDSYNEQFF.